The rows below give T cell receptor beta chains drawn from one sample of a study of T cells in Graves' hyperthyroidism and ophthalmopathy. TCRdb independently ran MiXCR on the multiplex PCR reads; one entry per CDR3 protein. The data contain 550,000 to 650,000 distinct CDR3 sequences, 11% to 15% of them seen just once; the ten biggest clones take up 4.5% to 6%. Sequencing used blood. The receptors stem from a woman aged 25 to 39 with Graves' hyperthyroidism that later progressed to Graves' ophthalmopathy. The CDR3 runs from the conserved cysteine through the conserved F or W. A D gene is named only where the DNA matches it firmly. Size tells how often a clone was seen (once, few, many) or the class of an expanded clone, and some rows leave it out.

j_call clone_size d_call v_call cdr3_nt cdr3_aa
TRBJ2-1 . TRBD2 TRBV11-3 TGTGCCAGCAGCTTGGGGGGGTACAATGAGCAGATCTTC CASSLGGYNEQIF
TRBJ1-2 many TRBD1 TRBV7-9 TGTGCCAGCCAGAGCTCCGGGACAGGGGGCGGTGGCTACACCTTC CASQSSGTGGGGYTF
TRBJ2-5 . . TRBV30 TGTGCCTGGACCCACCTATGGATCGAGACCCAGTACTTC CAWTHLWIETQYF
TRBJ2-7 many . TRBV11-2 TGTGCCAGCAGCTTACAGTCCAGCAGGACCTACGAGCAGTACTTC CASSLQSSRTYEQYF
TRBJ2-5 . TRBD2 TRBV7-9 TGTGCCATCCCGTTAGCGGGAGAGACCCAGTACTTC CAIPLAGETQYF
TRBJ2-3 . TRBD2 TRBV5-5 TGTGCCAGCAGCTTGGTTCTAGGGCTAGCGGGAGATACGCAGTATTTT CASSLVLGLAGDTQYF
TRBJ2-2 many TRBD1 TRBV2 TGTGCCAGCAGTGGAACGTGGACAGGGGTGACGGGCACCGGGGAGCTGTTTTTT CASSGTWTGVTGTGELFF
TRBJ1-1 few TRBD1 TRBV18 TGTGCCAGCTCACCGACACCGGGACAGGGTATGACTGAAGCTTTCTTT CASSPTPGQGMTEAFF
TRBJ1-4 many . TRBV2 TGTGCCACACAGGGTTTCAAACTGATGGACGAAAAACTGTTTTTT CATQGFKLMDEKLFF
TRBJ2-1 . TRBD1 TRBV2 TGTGCCAGCACCTCCCTGGACAGGACCGTCAATGAGCTGTTCTTC CASTSLDRTVNELFF
TRBJ1-2 few . TRBV6-1 TGTGCCAGCAGTGAGGACAACTATGGCTACACCTTC CASSEDNYGYTF
TRBJ1-4 many TRBD1 TRBV19 TGTGCCAGTAGTCCCATGACAGGGACAACGACTAATGAAAAACTGTTTTTT CASSPMTGTTTNEKLFF
TRBJ2-3 many TRBD1 TRBV9 TGTGCCAGCAGCGCGGGACAGGGGGAAAGCACAGATACGCAGTATTTT CASSAGQGESTDTQYF
TRBJ1-4 many . TRBV28 TGTGCCAGCAGTGCACAGGGTACAACTAATGAAAAACTGTTTTTT CASSAQGTTNEKLFF
TRBJ2-1 many . TRBV3-1 TGTGCCAGCAGCCAAGAATGGGTGGGTGAGCAGTTCTTC CASSQEWVGEQFF
TRBJ2-5 few TRBD1 TRBV14 TGTGCCAGCAGCCAAGAAAGGGACAGTCGGAACTTC CASSQERDSRNF
TRBJ1-3 many . TRBV9 TGTGCCAGCAGCGTAGACCCAGGGCCTGGAAACACCATATATTTT CASSVDPGPGNTIYF
TRBJ1-1 many TRBD1 TRBV10-3 TGTGCCACGATGACAGGGATCACTGAAGCTTTCTTT CATMTGITEAFF
TRBJ2-1 many . TRBV6-6 TGTGCCAGCAGTTACACGGGAGATGAGCAGTTCTTC CASSYTGDEQFF
TRBJ1-4 many TRBD1 TRBV6-1 TGTGCCAGCAGAACAGAGACAGGGGGAGAAAAACTGTTTTTT CASRTETGGEKLFF
TRBJ1-2 many . TRBV30 TGTGCCTGGAGTGTAACAAGAGAGGGCTACACCTTC CAWSVTREGYTF
TRBJ2-1 . TRBD2 TRBV29-1 TGCAGCGGAACCGGGACTAGCGCGAGTAAGGGCAATGAGCAGTTCTTC CSGTGTSASKGNEQFF
TRBJ2-3 many . TRBV30 TGTGCCTGGAGTGTTTTGGCAGATACGCAGTATTTT CAWSVLADTQYF
TRBJ2-4 . TRBD1 TRBV18 TGTGCCAGCTCACCAGGACAGGGAAGTGAAAACATTCAGTACTTC CASSPGQGSENIQYF
TRBJ1-3 few TRBD1 TRBV29-1 TGCAGCGCCCAGGGCGTAGGACAGGGGAACACCATATATTTT CSAQGVGQGNTIYF
TRBJ1-2 few TRBD1 TRBV5-4 TGTGCCAGCAGCCGCTCACAGGGACAGCGGTATGGCTACACCTTC CASSRSQGQRYGYTF
TRBJ1-2 . . TRBV3-1 TGTGCCAGCAGCCAAGCGGGGGGGGGTAAGCGCTACACCTTC CASSQAGGGKRYTF
TRBJ2-1 many . TRBV30 TGTGCCGGAAGTGGGCACAATGAGCAGTTCTTC CAGSGHNEQFF
TRBJ1-5 many . TRBV12-5 TGTGCTAGTGGTTTGAACCCCCGGACAGATAGCAATCAGCCCCAGCATTTT CASGLNPRTDSNQPQHF
TRBJ2-2 . . TRBV27 TGTGCCAGCAGTGTGCCTCCCGGGGAGCTGTTTTTT CASSVPPGELFF
TRBJ2-3 . TRBD2 TRBV7-9 TGTGCCAGCAGCTTCAGCGGGAAAGGAGATACGCAGTATTTT CASSFSGKGDTQYF
TRBJ2-7 many . TRBV28 TGTGCTAGCACGTACGGGCGTACCGTCTACGAGCAGTACTTC CASTYGRTVYEQYF
TRBJ1-4 many . TRBV11-3 TGTGCCAGCAGCTTTTGGAATGAAAAACTGTTTTTT CASSFWNEKLFF
TRBJ1-1 . . TRBV20-1 TGCAGTGCAGGGGGACAACCAAACACTGAAGCTTTCTTT CSAGGQPNTEAFF
TRBJ2-7 many TRBD2 TRBV2 TGTGCCAGCAGCTCCGCCCCTACGGGAGGCTACGAGCAGTACTTC CASSSAPTGGYEQYF
TRBJ2-7 many TRBD1 TRBV20-1 TGCAGTGCTGTGAGGACAGGCGCCTACGAGCAGTACTTC CSAVRTGAYEQYF
TRBJ2-2 . TRBD1 TRBV3-1 TGTGCCAGCAGCCAAGATCTCCGACAGGGGGCAATCGGGGAGCTGTTTTTT CASSQDLRQGAIGELFF
TRBJ2-7 many TRBD2 TRBV7-2 TGTGCCAGCAGCTTAGGTTTTGCGGGAGCGGGCTACGAGCAGTACTTC CASSLGFAGAGYEQYF
TRBJ2-5 . . TRBV4-3 TGCGCCAGCAGCCAAGGAAACCCGACGGCACAAGAGACCCAGTACTTC CASSQGNPTAQETQYF
TRBJ2-1 many TRBD2 TRBV3-1 TGTGCCAGCAGCCAAGGGAAGGTCGTGACTAGCGACAATGAGCAGTTCTTC CASSQGKVVTSDNEQFF
TRBJ1-2 many . TRBV3-1 TGTGCCAGCACCTCCGAAGGGAACTATGGCTACACCTTC CASTSEGNYGYTF
TRBJ2-7 many TRBD2 TRBV30 TGTGCCTGCCTCGTGGTTACTAGCGGGAGTAGCAACGAGCAGTACTTC CACLVVTSGSSNEQYF
TRBJ1-2 many TRBD1 TRBV12-3/TRBV12-4 TGTGCCAGCAGGACAGGGACGGGCTATGGCTACACCTTC CASRTGTGYGYTF
TRBJ2-7 few TRBD1 TRBV3-1 TGTGCCAGCAGCCGCGACAGGGGGGTGAAGGCCTACGAGCAGTACTTC CASSRDRGVKAYEQYF
TRBJ1-1 . . TRBV25-1 TGTGCCAGCAGAGCGGGAAGAGAAGCTTTCTTT CASRAGREAFF
TRBJ1-1 many . TRBV11-3 TGTGCCAGCAGCTTAGGTTCAGGGGCGGCTGAAGCTTTCTTT CASSLGSGAAEAFF
TRBJ2-2 few . TRBV5-1 TGCGCCAGCAGCCGGGACCTTGGGGCCGGGGAGCTGTTTTTT CASSRDLGAGELFF